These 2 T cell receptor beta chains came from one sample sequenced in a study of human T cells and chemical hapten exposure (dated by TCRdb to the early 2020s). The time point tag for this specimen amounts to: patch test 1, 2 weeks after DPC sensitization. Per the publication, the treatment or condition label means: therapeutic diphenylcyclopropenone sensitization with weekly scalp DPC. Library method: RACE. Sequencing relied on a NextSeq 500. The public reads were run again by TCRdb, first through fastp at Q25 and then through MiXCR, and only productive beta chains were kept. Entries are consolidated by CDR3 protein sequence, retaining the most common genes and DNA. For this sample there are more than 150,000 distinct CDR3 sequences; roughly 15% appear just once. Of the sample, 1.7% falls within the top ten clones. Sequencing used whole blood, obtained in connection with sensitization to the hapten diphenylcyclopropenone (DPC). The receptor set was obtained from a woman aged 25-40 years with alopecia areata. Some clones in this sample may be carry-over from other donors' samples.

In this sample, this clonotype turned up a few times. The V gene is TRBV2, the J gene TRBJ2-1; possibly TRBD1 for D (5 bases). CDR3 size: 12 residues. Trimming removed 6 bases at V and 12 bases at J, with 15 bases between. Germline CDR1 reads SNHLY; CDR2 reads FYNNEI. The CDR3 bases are TGTGCCAGCAGGCCTCAGGGCGTAAGGCAGTTCTTC. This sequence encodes CASRPQGVRQFF.

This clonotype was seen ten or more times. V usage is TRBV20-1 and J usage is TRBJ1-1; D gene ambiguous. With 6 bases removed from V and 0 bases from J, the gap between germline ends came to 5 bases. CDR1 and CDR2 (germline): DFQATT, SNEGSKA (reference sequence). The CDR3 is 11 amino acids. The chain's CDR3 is CSAQVNTEAFF. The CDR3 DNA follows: TGCAGTGCCCAGGTGAACACTGAAGCTTTCTTT.